This TCR beta chain derives from a study of CD8 T cells in Susac syndrome. Random hexamers were used to reverse transcribe the RNA input (roughly 0.5 to 1 ug). TCRdb reprocessed the immunoSEQ multiplex PCR reads with MiXCR, giving one entry per CDR3 protein. The profile covers about 180,000 distinct CDR3 sequences, with around 94% appearing a single time and 0.095% to 0.13% taken by the ten largest. Input material: CD4+ T cells from PBMCs. The source of this sequence is a human donor with Susac syndrome.

Here the CDR3 DNA reads TGTGCCAGCAGTGTTCGTGGAACCCAAGAGACCCAGTACTTC. Amino acids: CASSVRGTQETQYF. This chain connects TRBV2 to TRBJ2-5, with D unclear. The V and J ends lost 4 bases and 1 base respectively, with 10 bases between them. The CDR3 covers 14 residues. Germline CDR1 reads SNHLY; CDR2 reads FYNNEI.